The table lists the clone carrying this T cell receptor beta chain with a few counts. As yet, its antigen is unknown. Molecular barcoding with unique molecular identifiers was used for the TCRbeta library. TCRdb re-analysed the PCR reads in MiXCR, keeping a single row per CDR3 protein. This sample has approximately 630,000 distinct CDR3 sequences, with about an eighth found just once. The sample comes from a study of T-cell reconstitution after alpha-beta-depleted transplantation in children. Study-wide results and caveats: Reported findings indicate that, about two months after transplant, alpha-beta T cells came from several hundred expanded clones, which were derived from non-depleted graft cells. The origin of high day-60 TCRbeta diversity in some patients lay in surviving recipient T cells and thymic progenitors. The main origin of T-cell counts and diversity one year after transplant was newly produced T cells.

Germline assignment: CDR1 DFQATT and CDR2 SNEGSKA (reference sequence). Unmatched junction bases numbered 12, after V lost 1 base and J lost 1 base. The CDR3 totals 17 residues. This chain uses TRBV20-1 with TRBJ1-1; 7 bases align to TRBD1. This TCR derives from a girl aged 2 to 10 with congenital amegakaryocytic thrombocytopenia, due to receive a stem cell transplant. The input for sequencing was PBMCs, taken before TCRalphabeta/CD19-depleted stem cell transplant. The CDR3 DNA is TGCAGTGCTAGAGGTACAGGGGCAGGCTCTTGGAACACTGAAGCTTTCTTT. Its protein is CSARGTGAGSWNTEAFF.